This T cell receptor beta chain was sequenced in a study of T cells in Graves' hyperthyroidism and ophthalmopathy. CDR3 size: 16 residues. Germline CDR1 is SGHDT and CDR2 is YYEEEE. V shed 0 bases and J shed 5 bases, with 18 bases lying between them. RNA transcripts gave rise to amplified TCR beta CDR3 regions. TCR CDR3 regions were first amplified by RT-PCR with HTBI primers. TCRdb ran MiXCR on the multiplex PCR reads and lists one entry per CDR3 protein. This repertoire shows roughly 510,000 distinct CDR3 sequences, around 20% found once; its top ten account for more than 25%. Reasons for excluding patients were uncontrolled infection, other autoimmune disease, pregnancy or lactation. This clonotype was detected many times.

What was sequenced was blood. V gene TRBV5-6 combines with J gene TRBJ2-7; no clear D. The clonotype originates from a young man with Graves' hyperthyroidism. The CDR3 nucleotides are TGTGCCAGCAGCTTGGGAACTTCCCCCGGGTTCAACGAGCAGTACTTC. The encoded protein is CASSLGTSPGFNEQYF.